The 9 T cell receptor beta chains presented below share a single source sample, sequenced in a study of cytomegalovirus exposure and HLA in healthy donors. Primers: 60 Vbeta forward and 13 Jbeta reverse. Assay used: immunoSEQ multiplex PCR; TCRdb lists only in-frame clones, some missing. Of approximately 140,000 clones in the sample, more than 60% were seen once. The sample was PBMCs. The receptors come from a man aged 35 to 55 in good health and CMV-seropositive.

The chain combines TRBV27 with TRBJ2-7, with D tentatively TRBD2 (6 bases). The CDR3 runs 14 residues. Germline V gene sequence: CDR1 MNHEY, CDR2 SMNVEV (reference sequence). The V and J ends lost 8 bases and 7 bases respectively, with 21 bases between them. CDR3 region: CASRGTRSKGEQYF. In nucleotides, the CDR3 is TGTGCCAGCCGGGGGACTCGTTCTAAGGGGGAGCAGTACTTC.

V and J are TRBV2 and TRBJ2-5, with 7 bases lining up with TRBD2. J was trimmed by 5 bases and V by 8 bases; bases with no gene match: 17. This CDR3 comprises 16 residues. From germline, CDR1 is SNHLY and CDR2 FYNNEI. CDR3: CASRGLGGVVGETQYF. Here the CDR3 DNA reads TGTGCCAGCCGCGGGCTGGGGGGGGTGGTAGGGGAGACCCAGTACTTC.

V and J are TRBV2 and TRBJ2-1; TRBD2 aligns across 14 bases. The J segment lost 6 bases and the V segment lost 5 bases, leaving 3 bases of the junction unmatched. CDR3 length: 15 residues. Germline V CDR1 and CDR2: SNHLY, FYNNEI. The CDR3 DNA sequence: TGTGCCAGCAGTCGACTAGCGGGAGGGCTCAATGAGCAGTTCTTC. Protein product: CASSRLAGGLNEQFF.

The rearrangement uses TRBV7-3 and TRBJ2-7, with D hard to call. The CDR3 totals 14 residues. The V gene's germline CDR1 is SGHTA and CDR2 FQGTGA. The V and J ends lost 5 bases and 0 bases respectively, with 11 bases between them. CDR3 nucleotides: TGTGCCAGCAGCCCCGACTCGAACTCCTACGAGCAGTACTTC. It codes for CASSPDSNSYEQYF.

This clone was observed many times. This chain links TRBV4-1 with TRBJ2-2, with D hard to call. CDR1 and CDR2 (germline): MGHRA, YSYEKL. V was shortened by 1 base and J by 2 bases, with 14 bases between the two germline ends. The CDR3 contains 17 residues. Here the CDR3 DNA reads TGCGCCAGCAGCCAAGGTCGCGTCTTCCTAAACACCGGGGAGCTGTTTTTT. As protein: CASSQGRVFLNTGELFF.

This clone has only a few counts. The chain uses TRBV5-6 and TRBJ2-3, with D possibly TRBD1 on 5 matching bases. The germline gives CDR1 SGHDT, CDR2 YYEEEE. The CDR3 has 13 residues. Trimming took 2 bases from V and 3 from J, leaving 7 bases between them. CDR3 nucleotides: TGTGCCAGCAGCTTAAAGGGGACAGATACGCAGTATTTT. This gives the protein CASSLKGTDTQYF.

For the CDR3, the DNA is TGTGCCAGCAGCCAGGGACTGACGACCTCCGGGGAGCTGTTTTTT. Its translation is CASSQGLTTSGELFF. The chain is built from TRBV7-9 and TRBJ2-2; D perhaps matches TRBD2 (6 bases). V lost 5 bases to trimming and J lost 6 bases, with 16 bases between them. The CDR3 sequence is 15 residues long. The germline CDR1 and CDR2 sequences are SEHNR and FQNEAQ (reference sequence).

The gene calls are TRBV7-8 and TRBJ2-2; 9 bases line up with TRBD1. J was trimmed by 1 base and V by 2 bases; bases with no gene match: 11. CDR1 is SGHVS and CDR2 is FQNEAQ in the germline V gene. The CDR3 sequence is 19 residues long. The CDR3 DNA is TGTGCCAGCAGCTTACCACGACTTGAGGACAGGGGGAACACCGGGGAGCTGTTTTTT. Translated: CASSLPRLEDRGNTGELFF.

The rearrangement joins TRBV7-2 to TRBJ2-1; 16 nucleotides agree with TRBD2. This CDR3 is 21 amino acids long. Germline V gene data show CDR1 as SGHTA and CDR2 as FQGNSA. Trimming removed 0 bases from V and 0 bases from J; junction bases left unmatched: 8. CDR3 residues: CASSLAPGLAGGPPSYNEQFF. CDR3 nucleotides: TGTGCCAGCAGCTTAGCCCCGGGACTAGCGGGAGGGCCTCCCTCCTACAATGAGCAGTTCTTC.